The entry below describes one T cell receptor beta chain. One junction end disagrees with the germline gene, perhaps due to a read error. The data were taken from a study of shared clonotypes between healthy human individuals. This CDR3 is 14 amino acids long. Germline values: CDR1 MNHEY, CDR2 SMNVEV (reference sequence). Libraries were prepared by immunoSEQ multiplex PCR; TCRdb keeps only in-frame clonotypes and omits some of them. The profile shows about 470,000 clones, around 79% of them singletons. Specimen: PBMCs. This TCR derives from a woman aged 40 to 50 in good health. Some clones in this sample may be carry-over from other donors' samples. This chain joins TRBV27 and TRBJ2-7; possibly TRBD1 or TRBD2 for D (5 bases each). Here the CDR3 reads CAGSWGIGAYEQYF. DNA for the CDR3: TGTGCCGGCAGTTGGGGGATAGGGGCCTACGAGCAGTACTTC.